This TCR beta chain was recorded in a study of CD8+CD57+ T cells in acquired aplastic anemia. Genomic DNA templated the TCR beta VDJ and CDR3 profiling. TCRdb processed the reads anew with MiXCR; each CDR3 protein has one entry. The table has roughly 80,000 distinct CDR3 sequences, around 70% seen once. It was patients with CD8+CD57+ cell expansion by flow cytometry who were chosen for sequencing. Severe acquired aplastic anemia was present in every patient. The CDR3 has 12 residues. Trimming pared 4 bases from V and 0 bases from J, leaving 6 bases between. CDR1 is SQVTM and CDR2 is ANQGSEA in the germline V gene.

The sequence was obtained from a human donor with aplastic anemia. V is TRBV29-1 and J is TRBJ1-2; D gene uncertain. Sequencing was carried out using sorted CD4+, CD8+, or CD8+CD57+ T cells (not recorded which) from PBMCs. CDR3 in amino acids: CSVGDPNYGYTF. As DNA, the CDR3 is TGCAGCGTTGGAGACCCTAACTATGGCTACACCTTC.